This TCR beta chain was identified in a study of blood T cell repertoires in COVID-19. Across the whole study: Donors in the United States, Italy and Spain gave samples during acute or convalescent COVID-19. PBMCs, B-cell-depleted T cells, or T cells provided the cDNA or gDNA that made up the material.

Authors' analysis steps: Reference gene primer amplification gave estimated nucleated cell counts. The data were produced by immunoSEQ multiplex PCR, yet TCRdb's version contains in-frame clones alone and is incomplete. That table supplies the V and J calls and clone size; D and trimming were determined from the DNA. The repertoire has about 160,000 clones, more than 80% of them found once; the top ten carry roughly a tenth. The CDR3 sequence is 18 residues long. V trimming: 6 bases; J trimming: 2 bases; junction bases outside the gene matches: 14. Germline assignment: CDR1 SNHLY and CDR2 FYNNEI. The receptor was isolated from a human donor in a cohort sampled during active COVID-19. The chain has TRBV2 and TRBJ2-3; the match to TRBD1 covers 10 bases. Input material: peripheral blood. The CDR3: CASSQGQGQGYSTDTQYF. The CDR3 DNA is TGTGCCAGCAGCCAGGGACAGGGGCAAGGATATTCCACAGATACGCAGTATTTT.